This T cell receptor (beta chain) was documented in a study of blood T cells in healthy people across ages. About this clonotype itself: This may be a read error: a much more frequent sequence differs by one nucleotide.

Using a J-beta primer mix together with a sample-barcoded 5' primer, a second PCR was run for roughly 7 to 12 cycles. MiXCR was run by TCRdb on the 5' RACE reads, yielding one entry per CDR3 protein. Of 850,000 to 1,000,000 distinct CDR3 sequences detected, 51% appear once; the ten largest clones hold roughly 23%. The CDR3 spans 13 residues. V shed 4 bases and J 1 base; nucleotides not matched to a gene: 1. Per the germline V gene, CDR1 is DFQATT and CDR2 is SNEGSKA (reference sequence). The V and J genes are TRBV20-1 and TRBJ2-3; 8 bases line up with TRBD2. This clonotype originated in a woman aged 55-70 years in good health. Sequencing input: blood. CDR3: CSATTSGTDTQYF. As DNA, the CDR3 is TGCAGTGCTACGACTAGCGGCACAGATACGCAGTATTTT.